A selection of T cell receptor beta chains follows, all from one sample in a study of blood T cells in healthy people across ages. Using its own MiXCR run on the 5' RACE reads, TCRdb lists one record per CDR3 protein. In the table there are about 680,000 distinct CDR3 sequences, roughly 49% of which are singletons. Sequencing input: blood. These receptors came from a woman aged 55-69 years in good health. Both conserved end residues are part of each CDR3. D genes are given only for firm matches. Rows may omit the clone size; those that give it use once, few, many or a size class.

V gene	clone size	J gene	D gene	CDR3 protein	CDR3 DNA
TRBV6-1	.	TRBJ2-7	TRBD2	CASSGRPAGGEQYF	TGTGCCAGCAGTGGTCGACCAGCGGGAGGCGAGCAGTACTTC
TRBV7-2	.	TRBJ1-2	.	CASSLGGRDLYGYTF	TGTGCCAGCAGCTTAGGGGGCCGGGACCTCTATGGCTACACCTTC
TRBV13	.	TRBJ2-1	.	CASSPTPLNEQFF	TGTGCCAGCAGCCCGACCCCCCTCAATGAGCAGTTCTTC
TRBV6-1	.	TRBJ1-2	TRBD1	CASSRQGMLFFLGYTF	TGTGCCAGCAGTCGACAGGGGATGCTCTTCTTTCTTGGCTACACCTTC
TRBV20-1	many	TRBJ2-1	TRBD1	CSARQGVREQFF	TGCAGTGCTAGGCAGGGGGTCCGGGAGCAGTTCTTC
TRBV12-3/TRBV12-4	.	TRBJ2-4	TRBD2	CASSPPRAAGLPLYENIQYF	TGTGCCAGCAGTCCCCCTCGGGCAGCGGGACTCCCTTTATACGAAAACATTCAGTACTTC
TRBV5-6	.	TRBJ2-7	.	CASSTLVGATYEQYF	TGTGCCAGCAGCACCCTAGTGGGTGCCACCTACGAGCAGTACTTC
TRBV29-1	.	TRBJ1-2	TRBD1	CSVGDDRGPNYGYTF	TGCAGCGTTGGGGATGACAGGGGGCCCAACTATGGCTACACCTTC
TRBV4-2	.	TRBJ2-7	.	CASSQDPDRGAGPYEQYF	TGTGCCAGCAGTCAAGATCCGGATCGGGGGGCCGGTCCCTACGAGCAGTACTTC
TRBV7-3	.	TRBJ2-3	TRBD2	CASSFRGGSEGTQYF	TGTGCCAGCAGCTTCCGGGGCGGGAGTGAGGGTACGCAGTATTTT
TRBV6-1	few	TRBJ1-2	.	CASSDKNRKAGYTF	TGTGCCAGCAGTGATAAAAACAGGAAGGCTGGCTACACCTTC
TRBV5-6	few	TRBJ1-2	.	CASSSQPGGYTF	TGTGCCAGCAGCTCCCAACCTGGGGGCTACACCTTC
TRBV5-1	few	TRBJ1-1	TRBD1	CASGDRGTEAFF	TGCGCCAGCGGGGACAGGGGAACTGAAGCTTTCTTT
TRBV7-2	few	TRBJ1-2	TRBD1	CASSLGQGLGYGYTF	TGTGCCAGCAGCTTAGGACAGGGACTGGGCTATGGCTACACCTTC
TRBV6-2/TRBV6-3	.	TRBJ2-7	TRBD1	CASSYEAGQGIFYEQYF	TGTGCCAGCAGTTACGAGGCGGGACAGGGAATTTTCTACGAGCAGTACTTC
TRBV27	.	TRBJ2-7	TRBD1	CGSSERDRVTEQYF	TGTGGCAGCAGCGAAAGGGACAGGGTCACCGAGCAGTACTTC
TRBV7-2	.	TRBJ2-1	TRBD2	CASSSTGAGVSNEQFF	TGTGCCAGCAGCTCAACCGGGGCGGGAGTAAGCAATGAGCAGTTCTTC
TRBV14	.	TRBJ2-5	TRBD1	CASGMTGSYETQYF	TGTGCCAGCGGGATGACAGGGTCGTACGAGACCCAGTACTTC
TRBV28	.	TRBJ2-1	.	CASSLTGYYNEQFF	TGTGCCAGCAGTTTAACTGGATACTACAATGAGCAGTTCTTC
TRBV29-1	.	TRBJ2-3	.	CSVSPGPGTDTQYF	TGCAGCGTTTCTCCAGGGCCCGGCACAGATACGCAGTATTTT
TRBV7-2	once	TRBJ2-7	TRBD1	CASSIGQGTHEQYF	TGTGCCAGCAGCATCGGACAGGGTACCCACGAGCAGTACTTC
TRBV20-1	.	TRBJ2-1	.	CSARDPQGDGNEQFF	TGCAGTGCTAGAGATCCACAGGGTGATGGCAATGAGCAGTTCTTC
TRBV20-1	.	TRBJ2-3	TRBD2	CIGTSGRALDTQYF	TGCATCGGGACTAGCGGGAGGGCCTTAGATACGCAGTATTTT
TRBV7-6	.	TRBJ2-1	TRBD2	CASSYTGGSYNEQFF	TGTGCCAGCAGCTACACGGGAGGGTCCTACAATGAGCAGTTCTTC
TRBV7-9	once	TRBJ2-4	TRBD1	CASSLDRGGNIQYF	TGTGCCAGCAGCTTAGACAGGGGTGGGAACATTCAGTACTTC
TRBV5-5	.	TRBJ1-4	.	CASSSGRTTNEKLFF	TGTGCCAGCAGCTCGGGACGGACTACTAATGAAAAACTGTTTTTT
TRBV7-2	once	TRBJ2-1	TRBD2	CASSLRREGPGEQFF	TGTGCCAGCAGCTTGAGGCGGGAGGGCCCAGGTGAGCAGTTCTTC
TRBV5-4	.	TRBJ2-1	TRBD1	CASSSAGTGGDEQFF	TGTGCCAGCAGCTCCGCCGGGACAGGGGGCGACGAGCAGTTCTTC
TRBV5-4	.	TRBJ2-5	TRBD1	CASSPGTAKETQYF	TGTGCCAGCAGTCCCGGGACAGCGAAAGAGACCCAGTACTTC
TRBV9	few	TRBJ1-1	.	CASSVGGATDTEAFF	TGTGCCAGCAGCGTAGGGGGGGCCACGGACACTGAAGCTTTCTTT
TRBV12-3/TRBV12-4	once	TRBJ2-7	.	CASSPEGGSYNEQYF	TGTGCCAGCAGTCCCGAGGGCGGGTCCTACAATGAGCAGTACTTC
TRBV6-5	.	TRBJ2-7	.	CASNSFGQGIPYEQYF	TGTGCCAGCAACTCCTTCGGGCAGGGCATCCCCTACGAGCAGTACTTC
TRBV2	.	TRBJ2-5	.	CASSEAESQETQYF	TGTGCCAGCAGTGAAGCGGAATCCCAAGAGACCCAGTACTTC
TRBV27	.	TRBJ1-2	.	CASSLLAEYGYTF	TGTGCCAGCAGTTTATTAGCGGAATATGGCTACACCTTC
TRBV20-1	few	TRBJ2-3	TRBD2	CSARLAVSTDTQYF	TGCAGTGCCAGACTAGCGGTTAGCACAGATACGCAGTATTTT
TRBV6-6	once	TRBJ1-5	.	CASSFTDKMQPQHF	TGTGCCAGCAGTTTTACGGACAAGATGCAGCCCCAGCATTTT
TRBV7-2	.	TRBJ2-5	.	CASSRSSSETQYF	TGTGCCAGCAGCCGCTCTTCGTCAGAGACCCAGTACTTC
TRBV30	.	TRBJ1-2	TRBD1	CAWSARLGQSDGYTF	TGTGCCTGGAGTGCCCGGTTGGGACAGTCGGATGGCTACACCTTC
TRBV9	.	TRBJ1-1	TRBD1	CASSNGQGLEAFF	TGTGCCAGCAGCAATGGACAGGGGCTTGAAGCTTTCTTT
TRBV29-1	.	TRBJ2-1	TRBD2	CSASSGQYNEQFF	TGCAGCGCCTCTAGCGGACAATACAATGAGCAGTTCTTC
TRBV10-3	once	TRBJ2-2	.	CAIEVPENTGELFF	TGTGCCATCGAGGTCCCGGAGAACACCGGGGAGCTGTTTTTT
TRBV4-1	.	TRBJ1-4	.	CASSQDKVVATNEKLFF	TGCGCCAGCAGCCAAGATAAGGTGGTAGCAACTAATGAAAAACTGTTTTTT
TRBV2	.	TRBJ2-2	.	CASSDVPRGGGELFF	TGTGCCAGCAGTGACGTTCCGAGAGGAGGCGGGGAGCTGTTTTTT
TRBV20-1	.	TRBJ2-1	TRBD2	CSAEGSGRAGSSYNEQFF	TGCAGTGCTGAGGGTAGCGGGAGGGCCGGGAGCTCCTACAATGAGCAGTTCTTC
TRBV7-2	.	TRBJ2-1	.	CASSLIADSYNEQFF	TGTGCCAGCAGCTTAATAGCGGACTCCTACAATGAGCAGTTCTTC
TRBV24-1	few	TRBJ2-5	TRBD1	CATSGSSTGGETQYF	TGTGCCACCAGTGGAAGCTCGACAGGGGGGGAGACCCAGTACTTC
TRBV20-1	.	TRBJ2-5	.	CCASRGTQYF	TGCTGTGCTAGTAGAGGGACCCAGTACTTC
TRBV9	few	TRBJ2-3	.	CASSVTAGRTDTQYF	TGTGCCAGCAGCGTGACGGCAGGGCGCACAGATACGCAGTATTTT
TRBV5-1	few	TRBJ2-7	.	CASSLEPHYEQYF	TGCGCCAGCAGCTTGGAGCCCCACTACGAGCAGTACTTC
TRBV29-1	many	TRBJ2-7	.	CSVDAGGHSYEQYF	TGCAGCGTTGACGCCGGGGGCCACTCCTACGAGCAGTACTTC
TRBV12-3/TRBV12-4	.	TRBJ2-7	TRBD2	CASSRTSGSPRSSYEQYF	TGTGCCAGCAGTAGGACTAGCGGAAGCCCTAGGAGCTCCTACGAGCAGTACTTC
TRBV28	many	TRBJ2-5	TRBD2	CASSSLTSGRYQETQYF	TGTGCCAGCAGTTCGTTGACTAGCGGGAGGTACCAAGAGACCCAGTACTTC
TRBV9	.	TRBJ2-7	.	CASSVAGNYNEQYF	TGTGCCAGCAGCGTAGCGGGAAACTACAATGAGCAGTACTTC
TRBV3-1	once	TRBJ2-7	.	CASSQVGVYEQYF	TGTGCCAGCAGCCAAGTGGGGGTCTACGAGCAGTACTTC
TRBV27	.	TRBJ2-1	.	CASSVSFLLAFYNQQFF	TGTGCCAGCAGTGTTAGCTTTCTCTTGGCCTTTTACAATCAGCAGTTCTTC